The clone carrying this T cell receptor beta chain has only one observation. Authors' analysis steps: Amplification of reference gene primers was used by the study to estimate nucleated cell counts. The repertoire was sequenced with immunoSEQ multiplex PCR; TCRdb's copy has only in-frame clones and lacks some. V, J and clone size are taken as reported in that table, and D and trimming were inferred from the DNA itself. Here the sample spans around 25,000 clones, about 90% being singletons. This specimen belongs to a study of blood T cell repertoires in COVID-19. Study-level information: The study drew acute and convalescent COVID-19 samples from the United States, Italy and Spain. The cDNA or gDNA used as material had been derived from T cells, B-cell-depleted T cells, or PBMCs.

The CDR3 consists of 15 residues. From germline, CDR1 is SEHNR and CDR2 FQNEAQ (reference sequence). V was pared by 2 bases and J by 1 base, with 2 bases of the junction left unmatched. The sequenced sample consisted of peripheral blood. This sequence originates from a human donor in a cohort sampled during active COVID-19. The chain is built from TRBV7-9 and TRBJ1-3; 7 nucleotides agree with TRBD1. CDR3 amino acids: CASSLTTGSGNTIYF. The CDR3 DNA is TGTGCCAGCAGCTTAACGACAGGGTCTGGAAACACCATATATTTT. The whole variable domain, remainder taken from reference TRBV7-9 and TRBJ1-3, is DTGVSQNPRHKITKRGQNVTFRCDPISEHNRLYWYRQTLGQGPEFLTYFQNEAQLEKSRLLSDRFSAERPKGSFSTLEIQRTEQGDSAMYLCASSLTTGSGNTIYFGEGSWLTVV.